The TCR beta chain described here comes from a study of glioma-infiltrating T cells after dendritic cell vaccination. Generated by immunoSEQ multiplex PCR, the TCRdb table keeps only in-frame clones and is missing some. There are tens of thousands of clones in the sample; 85% occur only once, and about 2.9% lies in the top ten. Overall study findings and caveats: No direct clonality-survival link was found; a diverse polyclonal response may matter.

This CDR3 has 13 amino acids. CDR1 is LGHNA, CDR2 YSLEER, per germline. V trimming: 3 bases; J trimming: 2 bases; junction bases outside the gene matches: 0. On this clone itself: No antigen is known for it.

The clonotype originates from a human donor with glioblastoma. The rearrangement links TRBV4-3 to TRBJ2-5, with TRBD2 matching 7 bases. The starting material was blood, obtained before dendritic cell vaccination. CDR3 coding DNA: TGCGCCAGCAGCCAGCGGGAGCAAGAGACCCAGTACTTC. This gives the protein CASSQREQETQYF.